This is a list of T cell receptor beta chains from one sample in a study of Tregs in tolerant kidney transplant recipients. Produced via immunoSEQ multiplex PCR; TCRdb's table is partial and in-frame only. The profile shows under 100,000 clones, approximately 92% of them singletons. The specimen was CD8+ T cells from blood. These receptors all come from a human donor in good health. Both conserved end residues are part of each CDR3. D genes are given only for firm matches. Size is stated for part of the rows, as once, few or many counts, or as a class when the clone is expanded.

V	D	size	J	CDR3	DNA
TRBV27	-	-	TRBJ2-6	CASSLGTSGANVLTF	TGTGCCAGCAGTCTGGGGACCTCTGGGGCCAACGTCCTGACTTTC
TRBV11-2	TRBD2	-	TRBJ2-3	CASSTQLAGGPDTQYF	TGTGCCAGCAGCACCCAACTAGCGGGAGGCCCAGATACGCAGTATTTT
TRBV30	-	-	TRBJ2-3	CAWSGGAASTDTQYF	TGTGCCTGGAGCGGAGGGGCGGCTAGCACAGATACGCAGTATTTT
TRBV27	-	few	TRBJ1-6	CASSQPGEGELNSPLHF	TGTGCCAGCAGCCAACCCGGGGAGGGGGAGCTGAATTCACCCCTCCACTTT
TRBV7-9	-	-	TRBJ2-7	CASSTQGYEQYF	TGTGCCAGCAGCACACAGGGTTACGAGCAGTACTTC
TRBV9	-	-	TRBJ2-1	CASSSGRSYRERYNEQFF	TGTGCCAGCAGCTCCGGACGAAGCTACAGGGAACGTTACAATGAGCAGTTCTTC
TRBV19	-	-	TRBJ1-5	CATSQVVRQPQHF	TGTGCCACCTCCCAGGTAGTACGTCAGCCCCAGCATTTT
TRBV27	-	-	TRBJ2-7	CASAPWEDSQTYEQYF	TGTGCCAGCGCACCCTGGGAGGACAGCCAAACCTACGAGCAGTACTTC
TRBV6-6	-	-	TRBJ1-2	CASRQGALYTF	TGTGCCAGCAGGCAAGGGGCACTGTACACCTTC
TRBV6-1	-	-	TRBJ1-4	CASSETAATNEKLFF	TGTGCCAGCAGTGAGACAGCAGCAACTAATGAAAAACTGTTTTTT
TRBV9	-	-	TRBJ2-1	CASDTGYNEQFF	TGTGCCAGCGATACCGGTTACAATGAGCAGTTCTTC
TRBV30	-	-	TRBJ2-2	CAWGDWGATYTGELFF	TGTGCCTGGGGGGATTGGGGCGCCACATACACCGGGGAGCTGTTTTTT
TRBV29-1	TRBD2	-	TRBJ2-7	CSVQSGRDYEQYF	TGCAGCGTCCAAAGCGGGAGGGATTACGAGCAGTACTTC
TRBV7-3	-	once	TRBJ2-1	CASSTQDSYNEQFF	TGTGCCAGCAGCACCCAAGACAGCTACAATGAGCAGTTCTTC
TRBV6-1	TRBD1	-	TRBJ1-2	CASSQTGTSYGYTF	TGTGCCAGCAGCCAGACAGGGACTTCCTATGGCTACACCTTC
TRBV13	TRBD2	-	TRBJ2-1	CASSFGTSGGDSYNEQFF	TGTGCCAGCAGCTTCGGGACTAGCGGAGGGGACTCCTACAATGAGCAGTTCTTC
TRBV5-6	-	-	TRBJ1-1	CASRWWGGTEAFF	TGTGCCAGCAGGTGGTGGGGGGGCACTGAAGCTTTCTTT
TRBV6-4	-	many	TRBJ1-5	CASSKDGEGQPQHF	TGTGCCAGCAGTAAGGATGGGGAGGGGCAGCCCCAGCATTTT
TRBV10-3	-	once	TRBJ2-5	CAISEDHQETQYF	TGTGCCATCAGTGAGGACCACCAGGAGACCCAGTACTTC
TRBV7-9	TRBD1	-	TRBJ2-7	CASQGGYRYEQYF	TGTGCCAGCCAAGGGGGCTACCGCTACGAGCAGTACTTC
TRBV7-9	TRBD1	once	TRBJ2-2	CASSLETGTQRTGELFF	TGTGCCAGCAGCTTAGAGACAGGGACGCAGCGCACCGGGGAGCTGTTTTTT
TRBV12-1	-	-	TRBJ2-1	CAGSRQMASGGRDEQFF	TGTGCCGGCAGCCGACAGATGGCTAGCGGGGGGCGGGATGAGCAGTTCTTC
TRBV6-4	-	-	TRBJ2-6	CASSSGPGANVLTF	TGTGCCAGCAGTTCAGGCCCTGGGGCCAACGTCCTGACTTTC
TRBV10-1	TRBD1	-	TRBJ2-7	CASSSGTGGNRAYEQYF	TGCGCCAGCAGCTCCGGGACAGGGGGCAATCGCGCTTACGAGCAGTACTTC
TRBV29-1	-	-	TRBJ1-2	CSATSGSSHGYTF	TGCAGCGCCACGTCGGGCAGCTCTCATGGCTACACCTTC
TRBV19	-	once	TRBJ2-1	CASSMRGGDTPYNEQFF	TGTGCCAGTAGTATGAGGGGGGGGGACACCCCCTACAATGAGCAGTTCTTC
TRBV6-5	-	-	TRBJ2-1	CASSYGQGFGDEQFF	TGTGCCAGCAGTTACGGGCAGGGTTTTGGAGATGAGCAGTTCTTC